The rows below give T cell receptor beta chains drawn from one sample of a study of graft-versus-host responses after intestinal transplantation. No antigen is known for these receptors. The protocol was immunoSEQ multiplex PCR, while the TCRdb copy is restricted to in-frame clones and leaves out a portion. In the table there are some 100,000 clones, about 93% of which are singletons. The material sequenced was unstimulated CD8+ T cells sorted from spleen or lymph node cells, taken before transplant. The origin of the receptors is a human donor who was the organ donor for an intestinal transplant. The CDR3 runs from the conserved cysteine through the conserved F or W. The D gene is left open where the match is weak. Only some rows state a clone size, as once, few, many or a class for expanded clones.

TRBV6-1,-,TRBD1,TRBJ2-3,15,TGTGCCAGCAGTGAATTGGCAGGGGGCTCAGATACGCAGTATTTT,CASSELAGGSDTQYF
TRBV29-1,-,-,TRBJ1-1,13,TGCAGCGGACACACAGGCCAGAACACTGAAGCTTTCTTT,CSGHTGQNTEAFF
TRBV10-1,-,TRBD2,TRBJ2-1,15,TGCGCCAGCAGTCCAAGCGGGAGAAGGTTCAATGAGCAGTTCTTC,CASSPSGRRFNEQFF
TRBV5-1,-,-,TRBJ2-7,15,TGCGCCAGCAGACTTAGGGGGGGCAGCTCCTACGAGCAGTACTTC,CASRLRGGSSYEQYF
TRBV6-6,-,-,TRBJ1-1,13,TGTGCCAGCAGGTCCGGGGGGATCACTGAAGCTTTCTTT,CASRSGGITEAFF
TRBV5-5,-,TRBD1,TRBJ1-2,14,TGTGCCAGCAGCTGGACAGGGGGGGGAGGTGGCTACACCTTC,CASSWTGGGGGYTF
TRBV5-4,-,TRBD2,TRBJ2-7,16,TGTGCCAGCAGCCCGGGACTAGCGGGACCCGCGGGGGAGCAGTACTTC,CASSPGLAGPAGEQYF
TRBV5-6,-,-,TRBJ1-2,15,TGTGCCAGCAGCCTCCTCTACAGGGAGAACTATGGCTACACCTTC,CASSLLYRENYGYTF
TRBV7-2,-,TRBD2,TRBJ2-7,19,TGTGCCAGCAGCTTAGTGGCTTTTCGGGAGGGACCAAAATCCTACGAGCAGTACTTC,CASSLVAFREGPKSYEQYF
TRBV5-1,-,-,TRBJ2-7,14,TGCGCCAGCAGCTTGGCCGGGGTATCCTACGAGCAGTACTTC,CASSLAGVSYEQYF
TRBV7-9,-,-,TRBJ2-3,14,TGTGCCAGCAGCTTAAGTGCGAGCACAGATACGCAGTATTTT,CASSLSASTDTQYF
TRBV13,-,-,TRBJ1-5,15,TGTGCCAGCAGCTTAGGCCGGGGGACCCAACAGCCCCAGCATTTT,CASSLGRGTQQPQHF
TRBV4-2,-,TRBD1,TRBJ1-2,13,TGTGCCAGCAGCCAAGTGGGGGACAGATACTACACCTTC,CASSQVGDRYYTF
TRBV30,-,-,TRBJ2-3,16,TGTGCCTGGAGGTTCGGCAGGGGCGCAGTCCCAGATACGCAGTATTTT,CAWRFGRGAVPDTQYF
TRBV29-1,-,-,TRBJ2-1,15,TGCAGCGTTGATTTTCGGTGGTACCAATCAAATGAGCAGTTCTTC,CSVDFRWYQSNEQFF
TRBV16,once,TRBD2,TRBJ2-3,17,TGTGCCAGCAGCCAATTAGGACTAGCGGTCCTCCCAGATACGCAGTATTTT,CASSQLGLAVLPDTQYF
TRBV15,-,-,TRBJ2-2,15,TGTGCCACCAGCAGAGATGTATTGAACACCGGGGAGCTGTTTTTT,CATSRDVLNTGELFF
TRBV10-3,once,-,TRBJ2-3,15,TGTGCCATCAGTGAGTCCGGACTCCCCCCAGATACGCAGTATTTT,CAISESGLPPDTQYF
TRBV5-6,-,-,TRBJ1-1,16,TGTGCCAGCAGCTTGGCCGTTGGGGGGGGAGCCACTGAAGCTTTCTTT,CASSLAVGGGATEAFF
TRBV4-2,-,TRBD2,TRBJ2-7,19,TGTGCCAGCAGCCAAGCTCTCCCCGGCCTAGCGGGAGACCCCTACGAGCAGTACTTC,CASSQALPGLAGDPYEQYF
TRBV5-4,-,-,TRBJ1-1,12,TGTGCCAGCAGCTTGCTCGGGGGGTGGGCTTTCTTT,CASSLLGGWAFF
TRBV7-3,-,TRBD2,TRBJ2-7,15,TGTGCCAGCAGCCCAGGACTAGCGGGCGAAGACGAGCAGTACTTC,CASSPGLAGEDEQYF
TRBV7-9,-,-,TRBJ1-1,15,TGTGCCAGCAGCTTAGTCCGACCGTCGACAAGTGAAGCTTTCTTT,CASSLVRPSTSEAFF
TRBV2,few,-,TRBJ1-6,13,TGTGCCAGCACTTCTTTTTCGGGATCACCCCTCCACTTT,CASTSFSGSPLHF
TRBV5-5,-,-,TRBJ1-1,15,TGTGCCAGCAGCCAGGGTCAGGGGTGGAACACTGAAGCTTTCTTT,CASSQGQGWNTEAFF
TRBV5-6,-,-,TRBJ2-5,11,TGTGCCAGCAGCTCACAAGAGACCCAGTACTTC,CASSSQETQYF
TRBV29-1,-,-,TRBJ2-5,17,TGCAGCGTTGAAGGATTGGATCCAGGGGCGAGAGGGGAGACCCAGTACTTC,CSVEGLDPGARGETQYF
TRBV5-6,-,TRBD1,TRBJ1-2,14,TGTGCCAGCAGCCAGGGGGATTTGACCTATGGCTACACCTTC,CASSQGDLTYGYTF
TRBV19,-,-,TRBJ1-1,15,TGTGCCAGTAGTATTAGGGGGTGGGGGAGTTTTGAAGCTTTCTTT,CASSIRGWGSFEAFF
TRBV18,-,-,TRBJ1-1,12,TGTGCCAGCTCACCTAGGAACACTGAAGCTTTCTTT,CASSPRNTEAFF
TRBV7-2,-,TRBD2,TRBJ2-7,18,TGTGCCAGCAGCTTACGCCCCAGCGGGAGGGGGGCGGGCTACGAGCAGTACTTC,CASSLRPSGRGAGYEQYF
TRBV6-5,-,-,TRBJ2-1,14,TGTGCCAGCAGACAGACGGGGGTCTTCGATGAGCAGTTCTTC,CASRQTGVFDEQFF
TRBV7-9,-,TRBD1,TRBJ2-7,14,TGTGCCAGCAGCCCTGGACAGGGTGGTCTCGAGCAGTACTTC,CASSPGQGGLEQYF
TRBV19,-,-,TRBJ1-5,15,TGTGCCAGTAGCGAGACAGACGGGTTGGGTCAGCCCCAGCATTTT,CASSETDGLGQPQHF
TRBV27,-,TRBD1,TRBJ2-7,14,TGTGCCAGCAGCCCCGGGACAGGGTTCTACGAGCAGTACTTC,CASSPGTGFYEQYF